The clone carrying this T cell receptor (beta chain) was found a few times. Antigen: not known. V was pared by 6 bases and J by 0 bases, with 17 bases between. CDR3 size: 16 residues. Germline V gene sequence: CDR1 KGHSH, CDR2 LQKENI. The sample is drawn from a study of shared clonotypes between healthy human individuals. Across the study: CD4 naive cells filled three plates per donor, CD4 memory three, CD8 naive two and CD8 memory one. General study results and limits: Compared with memory subsets, naive subsets generally had larger estimated richness. It was observed that roughly 5.4% of naive CD4 clonotypes were shared across several donors. What limited the represented genetic and exposure-history diversity was the small number of donors.

Produced via immunoSEQ multiplex PCR; TCRdb's table is partial and in-frame only. The sample contains roughly 2.6 million clones, around 90% of which appear only once. Sequencing was done on a sample of naive CD4+ T cells sorted from blood. Subset: CD45RA+ positively selected. V is TRBV18 and J is TRBJ1-1; D is undetermined. This TCR came from a man aged 18 to 29 in good health. The CDR3: CASSEVGQVVNTEAFF. CDR3 coding DNA: TGTGCCAGCTCGGAGGTCGGCCAGGTTGTGAACACTGAAGCTTTCTTT.